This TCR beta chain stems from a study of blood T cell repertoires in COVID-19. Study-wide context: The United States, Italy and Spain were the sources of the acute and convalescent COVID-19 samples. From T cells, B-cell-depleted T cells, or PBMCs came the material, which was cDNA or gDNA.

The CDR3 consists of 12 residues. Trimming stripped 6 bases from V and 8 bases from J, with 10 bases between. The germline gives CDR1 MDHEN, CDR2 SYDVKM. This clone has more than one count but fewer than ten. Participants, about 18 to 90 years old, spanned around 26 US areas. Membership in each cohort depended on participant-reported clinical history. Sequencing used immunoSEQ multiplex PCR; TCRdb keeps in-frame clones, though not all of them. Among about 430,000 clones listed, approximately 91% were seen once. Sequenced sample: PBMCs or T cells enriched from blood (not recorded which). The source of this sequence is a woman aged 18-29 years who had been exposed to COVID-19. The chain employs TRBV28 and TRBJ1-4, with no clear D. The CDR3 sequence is CASSEPREKLFF. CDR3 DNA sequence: TGTGCCAGCAGCGAACCTAGGGAAAAACTGTTTTTT.